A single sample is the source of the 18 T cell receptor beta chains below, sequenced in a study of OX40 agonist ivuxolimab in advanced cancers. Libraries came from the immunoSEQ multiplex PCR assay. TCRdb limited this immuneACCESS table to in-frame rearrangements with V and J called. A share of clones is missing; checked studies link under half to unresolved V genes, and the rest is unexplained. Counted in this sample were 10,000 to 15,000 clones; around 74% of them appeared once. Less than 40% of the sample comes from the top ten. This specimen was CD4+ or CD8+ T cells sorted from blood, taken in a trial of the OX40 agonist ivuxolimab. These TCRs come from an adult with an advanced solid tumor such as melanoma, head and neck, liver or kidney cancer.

Written as DNA, the CDR3 is TGTGCCAGCAGCGCGACAAGCTCATCCTACGAGCAGTACTTC. Its protein product is CASSATSSSYEQYF. The chain has TRBV5-6 and TRBJ2-7; D gene unclear. Germline values: CDR1 SGHDT, CDR2 YYEEEE. V was trimmed by 4 bases and J by 1 base, leaving 12 bases between them. The CDR3 runs to 14 residues.

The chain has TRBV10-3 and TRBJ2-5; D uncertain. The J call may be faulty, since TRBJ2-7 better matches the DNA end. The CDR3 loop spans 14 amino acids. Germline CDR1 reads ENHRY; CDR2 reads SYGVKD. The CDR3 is CAITPELRPYEQYF. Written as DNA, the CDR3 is TGTGCCATCACTCCGGAACTTCGTCCGTACGAGCAGTACTTC.

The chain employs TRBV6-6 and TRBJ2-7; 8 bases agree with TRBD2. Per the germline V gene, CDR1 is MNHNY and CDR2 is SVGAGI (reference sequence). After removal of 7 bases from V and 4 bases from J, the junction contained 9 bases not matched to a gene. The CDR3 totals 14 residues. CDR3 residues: CASTPDGRDYEQYF. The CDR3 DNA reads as TGTGCCAGCACTCCGGACGGGAGGGATTACGAGCAGTACTTC.

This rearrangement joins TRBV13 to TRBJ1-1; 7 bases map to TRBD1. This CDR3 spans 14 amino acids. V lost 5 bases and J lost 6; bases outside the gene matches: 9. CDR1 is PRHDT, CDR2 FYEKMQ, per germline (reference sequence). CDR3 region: CASSPNDRASEAFF. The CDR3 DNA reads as TGTGCCAGCAGCCCAAACGACAGGGCATCTGAAGCTTTCTTT. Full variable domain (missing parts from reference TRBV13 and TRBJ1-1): AAGVIQSPRHLIKEKRETATLKCYPIPRHDTVYWYQQGPGQDPQFLISFYEKMQSDKGSIPDRFSAQQFSDYHSELNMSSLELGDSALYFCASSPNDRASEAFFGQGTRLTVV.

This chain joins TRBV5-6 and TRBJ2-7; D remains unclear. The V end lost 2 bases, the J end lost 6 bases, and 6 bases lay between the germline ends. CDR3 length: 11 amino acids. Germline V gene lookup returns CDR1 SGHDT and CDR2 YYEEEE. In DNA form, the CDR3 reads TGTGCCAGCAGCTTCAGCTCCGAGCAGTACTTC. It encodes CASSFSSEQYF.

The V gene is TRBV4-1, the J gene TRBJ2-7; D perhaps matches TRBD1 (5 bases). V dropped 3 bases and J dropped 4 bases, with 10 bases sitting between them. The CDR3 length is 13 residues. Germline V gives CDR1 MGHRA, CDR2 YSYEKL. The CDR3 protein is CASSQVTAYEQYF. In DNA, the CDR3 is TGCGCCAGCAGCCAGGTGACAGCTTACGAGCAGTACTTC.

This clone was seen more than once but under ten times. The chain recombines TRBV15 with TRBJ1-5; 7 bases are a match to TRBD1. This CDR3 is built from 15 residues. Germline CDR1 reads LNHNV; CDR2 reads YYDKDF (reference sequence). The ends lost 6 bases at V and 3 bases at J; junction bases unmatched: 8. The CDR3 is CATRAATGNNQPQHF. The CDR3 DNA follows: TGTGCCACCAGGGCTGCGACAGGGAACAATCAGCCCCAGCATTTT.

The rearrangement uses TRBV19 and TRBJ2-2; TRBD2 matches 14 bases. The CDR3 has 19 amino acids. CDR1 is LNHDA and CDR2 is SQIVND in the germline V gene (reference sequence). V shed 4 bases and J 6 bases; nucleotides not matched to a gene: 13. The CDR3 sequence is CASSRQKRGLAGGSGELFF. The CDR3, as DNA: TGTGCCAGTAGTAGACAAAAGCGAGGACTAGCGGGAGGCTCCGGGGAGCTGTTTTTT.

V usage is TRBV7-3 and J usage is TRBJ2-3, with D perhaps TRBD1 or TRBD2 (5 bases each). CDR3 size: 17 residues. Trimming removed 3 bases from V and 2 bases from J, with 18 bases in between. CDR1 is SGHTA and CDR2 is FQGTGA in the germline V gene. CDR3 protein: CASSFPGAGGLTDTQYF. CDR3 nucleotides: TGTGCCAGCAGCTTCCCTGGGGCCGGAGGCCTCACAGATACGCAGTATTTT.

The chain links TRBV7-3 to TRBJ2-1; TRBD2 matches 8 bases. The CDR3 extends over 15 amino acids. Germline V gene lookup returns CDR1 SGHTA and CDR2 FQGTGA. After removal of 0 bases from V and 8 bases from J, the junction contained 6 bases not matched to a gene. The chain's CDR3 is CASSLTVAGTDEQFF. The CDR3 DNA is TGTGCCAGCAGCTTAACAGTAGCGGGAACGGATGAGCAGTTCTTC.

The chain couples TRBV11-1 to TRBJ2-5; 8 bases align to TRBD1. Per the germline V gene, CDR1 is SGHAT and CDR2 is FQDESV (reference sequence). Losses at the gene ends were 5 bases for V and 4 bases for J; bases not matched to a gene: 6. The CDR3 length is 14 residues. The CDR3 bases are TGTGCCAGCAGCAGGGCAGGGGGCCCAGAGACCCAGTACTTC. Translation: CASSRAGGPETQYF.

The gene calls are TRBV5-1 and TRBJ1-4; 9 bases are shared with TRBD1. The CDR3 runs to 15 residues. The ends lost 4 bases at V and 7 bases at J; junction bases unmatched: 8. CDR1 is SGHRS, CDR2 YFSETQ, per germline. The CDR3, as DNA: TGCGCCAGCAGCCGAAAGACAGGGGGGATTGAAAAACTGTTTTTT. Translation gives CASSRKTGGIEKLFF.

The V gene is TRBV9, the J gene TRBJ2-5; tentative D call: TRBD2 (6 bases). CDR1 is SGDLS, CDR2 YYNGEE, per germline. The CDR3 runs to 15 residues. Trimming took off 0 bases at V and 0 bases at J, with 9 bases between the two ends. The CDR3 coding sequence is TGTGCCAGCAGCGTAGACGGAGGGCACCAAGAGACCCAGTACTTC. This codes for CASSVDGGHQETQYF.

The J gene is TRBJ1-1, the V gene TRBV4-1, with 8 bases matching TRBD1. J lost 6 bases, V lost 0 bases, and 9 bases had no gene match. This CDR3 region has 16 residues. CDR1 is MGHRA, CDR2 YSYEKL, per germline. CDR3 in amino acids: CASSQEPATGEAEAFF. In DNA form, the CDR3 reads TGCGCCAGCAGCCAAGAGCCAGCGACAGGGGAGGCTGAAGCTTTCTTT.

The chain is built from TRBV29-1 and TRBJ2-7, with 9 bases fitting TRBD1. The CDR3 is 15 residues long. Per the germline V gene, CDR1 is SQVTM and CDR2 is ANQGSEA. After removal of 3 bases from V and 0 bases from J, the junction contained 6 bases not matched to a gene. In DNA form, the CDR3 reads TGCAGCGTTGAGTTGTGGACAGGGGCCTCCTACGAGCAGTACTTC. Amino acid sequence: CSVELWTGASYEQYF.

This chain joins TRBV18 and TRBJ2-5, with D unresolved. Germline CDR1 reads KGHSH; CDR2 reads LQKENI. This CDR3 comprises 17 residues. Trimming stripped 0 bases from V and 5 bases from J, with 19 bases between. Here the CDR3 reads CASSPPALDVAMETQYF. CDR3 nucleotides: TGTGCCAGCTCACCACCGGCTTTGGACGTAGCCATGGAGACCCAGTACTTC.

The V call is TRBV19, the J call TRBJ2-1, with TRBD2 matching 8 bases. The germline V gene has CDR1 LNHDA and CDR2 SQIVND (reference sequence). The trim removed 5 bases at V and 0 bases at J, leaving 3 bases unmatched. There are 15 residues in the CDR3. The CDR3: CASSLSGSSYNEQFF. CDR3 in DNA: TGTGCCAGTAGTTTGAGCGGGAGCTCCTACAATGAGCAGTTCTTC.

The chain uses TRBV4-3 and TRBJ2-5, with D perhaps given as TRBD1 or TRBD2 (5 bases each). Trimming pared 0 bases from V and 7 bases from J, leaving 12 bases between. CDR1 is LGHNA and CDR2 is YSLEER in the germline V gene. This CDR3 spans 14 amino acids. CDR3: CASSQEDTGGTQYF. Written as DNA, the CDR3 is TGCGCCAGCAGCCAAGAAGACACAGGAGGGACCCAGTACTTC.